This TCR beta chain was recovered during a study of cytomegalovirus exposure and HLA in healthy donors. With 60 Vbeta and 13 Jbeta primers, the PCR was carried out. Profiled with immunoSEQ multiplex PCR; TCRdb holds only in-frame clones, not every one. The ten most abundant clones cover about 1% of a sample with about 200,000 clones. About this clone: The antigen remains unidentified.

V lost 0 bases and J 8 bases, leaving 7 bases between the germline ends. The CDR3 consists of 12 residues. In germline, CDR1 is SGDLS, CDR2 YYNGEE. Regarding the study as a whole: Testing in vitro showed a few CMV-associated chains specific for CMV antigens. Roughly uniform sequencing depth across donors was assumed, possibly incorrectly. According to an earlier analysis, most TCR beta V segments yielded productive rearrangements about 90% or about 30% of the time.

Sequenced sample: PBMCs. The source of this sequence is a girl aged 2 to 9 in good health and CMV-seropositive. The chain carries TRBV9 and TRBJ2-3; possible D gene TRBD2, 5 bases. The CDR3 sequence: CASSVEEGTQYF. The CDR3 coding sequence is TGTGCCAGCAGCGTAGAAGAGGGTACGCAGTATTTT.